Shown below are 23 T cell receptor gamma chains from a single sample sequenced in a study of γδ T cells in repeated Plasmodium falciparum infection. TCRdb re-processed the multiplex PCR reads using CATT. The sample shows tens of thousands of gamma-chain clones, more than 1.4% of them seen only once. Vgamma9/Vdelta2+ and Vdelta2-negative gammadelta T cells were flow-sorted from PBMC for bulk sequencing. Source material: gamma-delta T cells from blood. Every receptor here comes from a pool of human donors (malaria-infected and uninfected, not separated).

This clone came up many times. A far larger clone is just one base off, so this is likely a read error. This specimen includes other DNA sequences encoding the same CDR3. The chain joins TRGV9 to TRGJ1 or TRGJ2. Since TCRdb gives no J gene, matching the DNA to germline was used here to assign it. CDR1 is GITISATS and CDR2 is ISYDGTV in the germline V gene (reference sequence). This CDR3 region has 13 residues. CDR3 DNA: TGCGCCTTGTGGGAGGTCTGTGGGGGCGGGAAACTCTTT. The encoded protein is CALWEVCGGGKLF.

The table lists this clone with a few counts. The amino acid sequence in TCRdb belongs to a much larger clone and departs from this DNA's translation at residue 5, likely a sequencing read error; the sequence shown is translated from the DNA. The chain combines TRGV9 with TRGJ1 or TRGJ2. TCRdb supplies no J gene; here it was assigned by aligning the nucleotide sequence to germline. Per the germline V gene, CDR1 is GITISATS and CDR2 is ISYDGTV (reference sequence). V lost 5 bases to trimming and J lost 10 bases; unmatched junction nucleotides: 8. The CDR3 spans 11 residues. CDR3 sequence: CALWGVPKKLF. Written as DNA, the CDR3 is TGTGCCTTGTGGGGGGTTCCCAAGAAACTCTTT.

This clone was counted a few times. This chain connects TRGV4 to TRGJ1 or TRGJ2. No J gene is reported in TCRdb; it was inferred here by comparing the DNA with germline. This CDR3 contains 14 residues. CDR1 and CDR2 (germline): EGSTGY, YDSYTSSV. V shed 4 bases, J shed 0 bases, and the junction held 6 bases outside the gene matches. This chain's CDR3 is CATWEMMNYYKKLF. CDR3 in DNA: TGTGCCACCTGGGAGATGATGAATTATTATAAGAAACTCTTT.

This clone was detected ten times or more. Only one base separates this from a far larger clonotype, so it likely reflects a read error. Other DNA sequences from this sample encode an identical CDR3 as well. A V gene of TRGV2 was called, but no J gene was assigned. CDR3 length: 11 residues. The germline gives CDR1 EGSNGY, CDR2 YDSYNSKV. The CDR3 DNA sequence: TGTGCCACCTGGGACGGGCGAGGTGCCCTCTTC. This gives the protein CATWDGRGALF.

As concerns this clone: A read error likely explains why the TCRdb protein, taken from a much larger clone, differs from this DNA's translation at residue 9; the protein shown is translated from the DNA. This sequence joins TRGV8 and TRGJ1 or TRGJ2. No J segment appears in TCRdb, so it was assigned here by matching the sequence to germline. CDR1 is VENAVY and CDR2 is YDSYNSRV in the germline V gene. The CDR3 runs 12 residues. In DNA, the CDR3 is TGTGCCACCTGGGATAGAAATTATACGAAACTCTTT. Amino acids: CATWDRNYTKLF.

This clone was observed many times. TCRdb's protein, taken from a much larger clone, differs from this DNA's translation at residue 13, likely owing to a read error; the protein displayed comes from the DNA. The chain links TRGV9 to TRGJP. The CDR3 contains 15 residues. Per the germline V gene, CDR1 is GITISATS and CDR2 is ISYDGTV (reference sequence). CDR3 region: CALWRGELGKKIRVF. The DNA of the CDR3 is TGTGCCTTGTGGAGGGGAGAGTTGGGCAAAAAAATCAGGGTATTT.

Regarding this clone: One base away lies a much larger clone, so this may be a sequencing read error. In DNA form, the CDR3 reads TGTGCCACCTGGGATGTTACTTATAAGAGACTCTTT. Translation gives CATWDVTYKRLF. The V gene is TRGV4, but the J gene lacks a call. The CDR3 covers 12 residues. Germline V gene lookup returns CDR1 EGSTGY and CDR2 YDSYTSSV.

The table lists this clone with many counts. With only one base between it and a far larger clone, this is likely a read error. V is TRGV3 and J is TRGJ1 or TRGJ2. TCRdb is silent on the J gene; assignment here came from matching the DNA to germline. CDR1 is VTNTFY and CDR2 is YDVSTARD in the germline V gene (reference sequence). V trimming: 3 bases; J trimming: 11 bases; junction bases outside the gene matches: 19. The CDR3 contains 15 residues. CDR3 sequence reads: CATWDYPGGGAEKLF. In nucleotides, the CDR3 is TGTGCCACCTGGGACTATCCCGGGGGGGGGGCCGAGAAACTCTTT.

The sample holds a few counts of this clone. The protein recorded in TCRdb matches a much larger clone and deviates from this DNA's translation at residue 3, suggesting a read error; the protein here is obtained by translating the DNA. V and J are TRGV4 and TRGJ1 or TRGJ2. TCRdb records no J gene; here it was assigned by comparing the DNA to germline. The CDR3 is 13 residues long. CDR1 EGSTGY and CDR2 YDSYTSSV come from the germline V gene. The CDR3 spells CASWVLYYYKKLF. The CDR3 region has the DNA TGTGCCTCCTGGGTACTATATTATTATAAGAAACTCTTT.

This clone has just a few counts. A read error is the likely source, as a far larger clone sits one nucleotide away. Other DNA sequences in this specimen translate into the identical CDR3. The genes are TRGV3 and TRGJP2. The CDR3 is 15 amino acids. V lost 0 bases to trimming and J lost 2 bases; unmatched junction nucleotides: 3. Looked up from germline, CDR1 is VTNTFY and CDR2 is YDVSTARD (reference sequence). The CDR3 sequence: CATWDRRSSDWIKTF. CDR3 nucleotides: TGTGCCACCTGGGACAGGCGCAGTAGTGATTGGATCAAGACGTTT.

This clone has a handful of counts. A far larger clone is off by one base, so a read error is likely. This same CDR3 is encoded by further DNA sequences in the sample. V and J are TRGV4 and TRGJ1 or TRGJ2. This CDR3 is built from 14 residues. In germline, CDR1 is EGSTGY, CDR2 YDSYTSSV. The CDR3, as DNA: TGTGCCACCTGGGATGGGAGGTGGTATTACAAGAAACTCTTT. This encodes CATWDGRWYYKKLF.

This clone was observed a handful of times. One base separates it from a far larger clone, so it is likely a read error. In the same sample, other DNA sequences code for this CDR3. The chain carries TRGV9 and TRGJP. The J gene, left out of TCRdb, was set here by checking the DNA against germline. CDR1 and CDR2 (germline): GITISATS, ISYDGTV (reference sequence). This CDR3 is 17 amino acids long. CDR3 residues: CALWEPIQELGKKIKVF. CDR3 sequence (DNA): TGTGCCTTGTGGGAGCCTATACAAGAATTGGGCAAAAAAATCAAGGTATTT.

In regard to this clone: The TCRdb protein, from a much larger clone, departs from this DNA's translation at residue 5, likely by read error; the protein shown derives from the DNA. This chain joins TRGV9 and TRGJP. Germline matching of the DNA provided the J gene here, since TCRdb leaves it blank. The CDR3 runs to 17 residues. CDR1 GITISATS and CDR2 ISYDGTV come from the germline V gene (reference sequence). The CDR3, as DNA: TGTGCCTTGTGGGGGGTGCCAATTTATTTGGGCAAAAAAATCAAGGTATTT. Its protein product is CALWGVPIYLGKKIKVF.

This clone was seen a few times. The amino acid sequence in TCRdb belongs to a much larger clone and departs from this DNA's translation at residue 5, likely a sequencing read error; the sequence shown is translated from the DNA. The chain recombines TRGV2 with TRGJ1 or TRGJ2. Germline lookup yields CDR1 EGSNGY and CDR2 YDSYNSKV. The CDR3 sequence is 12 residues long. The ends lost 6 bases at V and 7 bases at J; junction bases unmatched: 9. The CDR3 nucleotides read TGTGCCACCTGGTACTCGTGGTATAAGAAACTCTTT. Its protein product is CATWYSWYKKLF.

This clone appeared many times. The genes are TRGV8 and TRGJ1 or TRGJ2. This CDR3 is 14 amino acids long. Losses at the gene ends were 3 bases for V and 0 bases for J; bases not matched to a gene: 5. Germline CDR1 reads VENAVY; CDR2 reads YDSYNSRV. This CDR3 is CATWDASNYYKKLF. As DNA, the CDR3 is TGTGCCACCTGGGATGCATCGAATTATTATAAGAAACTCTTT.

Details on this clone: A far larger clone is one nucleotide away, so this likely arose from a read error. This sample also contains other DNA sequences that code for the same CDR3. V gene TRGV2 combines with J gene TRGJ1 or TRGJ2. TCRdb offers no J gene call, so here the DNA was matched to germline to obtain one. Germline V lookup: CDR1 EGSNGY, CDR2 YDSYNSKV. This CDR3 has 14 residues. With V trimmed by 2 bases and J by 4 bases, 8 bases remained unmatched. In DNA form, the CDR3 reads TGTGCCACCTGGGACGCCATCGCCTATTATAAGAAACTCTTT. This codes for CATWDAIAYYKKLF.

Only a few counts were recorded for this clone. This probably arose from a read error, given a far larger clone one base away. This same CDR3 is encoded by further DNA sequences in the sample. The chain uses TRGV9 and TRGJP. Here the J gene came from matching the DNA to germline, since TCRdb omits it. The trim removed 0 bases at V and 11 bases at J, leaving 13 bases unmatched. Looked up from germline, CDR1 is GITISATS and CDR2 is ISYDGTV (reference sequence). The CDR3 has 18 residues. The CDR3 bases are TGTGCCTTGTGGGAGGTGGGGGCCCGTAGGCTGGGCAAAAAAATCAAGGTATTT. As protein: CALWEVGARRLGKKIKVF.

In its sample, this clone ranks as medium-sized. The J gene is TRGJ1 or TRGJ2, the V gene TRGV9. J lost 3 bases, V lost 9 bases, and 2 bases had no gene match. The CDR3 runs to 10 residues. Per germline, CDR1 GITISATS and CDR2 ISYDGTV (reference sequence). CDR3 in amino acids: CALLYYKKLF. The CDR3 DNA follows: TGTGCCTTGCTTTATTATAAGAAACTCTTT.

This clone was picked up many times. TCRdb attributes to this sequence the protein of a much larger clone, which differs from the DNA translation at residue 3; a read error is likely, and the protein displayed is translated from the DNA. The CDR3 DNA reads as TGTGCCCCCTGGGAGCATAAGAAACTCTTT. Translated, it gives CAPWEHKKLF. The chain has TRGV4 and TRGJ1 or TRGJ2. The CDR3 is made up of 10 amino acids. Germline CDR1 EGSTGY, CDR2 YDSYTSSV.

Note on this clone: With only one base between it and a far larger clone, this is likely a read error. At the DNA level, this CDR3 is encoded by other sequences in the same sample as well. Written as DNA, the CDR3 is TGTGCCACCTGGGACGCCATCGCTTATTATAAGAAACTCTTC. Protein product: CATWDAIAYYKKLF. The V gene is TRGV2; the J gene was not called. The CDR3 length is 14 residues. The V gene's germline CDR1 is EGSNGY and CDR2 YDSYNSKV.

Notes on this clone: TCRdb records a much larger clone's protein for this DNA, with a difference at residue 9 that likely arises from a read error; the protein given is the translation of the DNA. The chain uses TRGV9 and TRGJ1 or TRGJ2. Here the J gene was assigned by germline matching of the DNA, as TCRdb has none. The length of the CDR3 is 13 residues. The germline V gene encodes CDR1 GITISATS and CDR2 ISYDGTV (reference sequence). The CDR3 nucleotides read TGTGCCTTGTGGGGTCAGAGTTATCATAAGAAACTCTTT. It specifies CALWGQSYHKKLF.

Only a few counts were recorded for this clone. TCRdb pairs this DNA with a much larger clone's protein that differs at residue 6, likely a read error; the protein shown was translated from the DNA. CDR3 bases: TGTGCCACCTGGGATGAACAATATAAGAAACTCTTT. This translates into CATWDEQYKKLF. This chain uses TRGV4 with TRGJ1 or TRGJ2. TCRdb lists no J gene, so it was determined here by aligning the DNA to germline. CDR1 is EGSTGY and CDR2 is YDSYTSSV in the germline V gene. The V gene end was trimmed by 2 bases and the J gene end by 7 bases; junction bases not matched to a gene: 5. The CDR3 spans 12 residues.

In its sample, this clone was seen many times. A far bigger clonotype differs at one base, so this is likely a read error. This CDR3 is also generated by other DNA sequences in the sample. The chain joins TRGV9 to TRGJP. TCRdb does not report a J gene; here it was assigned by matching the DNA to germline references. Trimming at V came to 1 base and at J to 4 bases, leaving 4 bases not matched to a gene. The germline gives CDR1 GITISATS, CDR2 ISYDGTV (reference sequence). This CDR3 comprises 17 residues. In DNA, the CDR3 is TGTGCCTTGTGGGAGGTCCCACAAGAGTTGGGCAAAAAAATCAAGGTATTT. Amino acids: CALWEVPQELGKKIKVF.